The entry below gives a single TCR beta chain sequence along with its context. As yet, its antigen is unknown. Clones were read by immunoSEQ multiplex PCR, and TCRdb kept only the in-frame ones, dropping some. Here the sample spans about 320,000 clones, 85% to 90% being singletons. Treatment indicated: roughly 19 received Ad26.COV2.S at low or high dose, single or two shots; about 5 received placebo; per-sample allocation not given. Material that was analyzed had been drawn on day 63 after the first vaccine or placebo injection. Built on an Ad26 vector, the vaccine expressed Wuhan-strain SARS-CoV-2 spike. The CDR3 is 17 amino acids. Trimming shortened V by 1 base and J by 0 bases, and 13 bases separated the two germline ends. Germline-derived CDR1 and CDR2 are SGHTA and FQGNSA. This record belongs to a study of Ad26.COV2.S vaccination and SARS-CoV-2 variants. General study results and limits: The study found higher spike-specific TCR breadth in vaccine than placebo recipients.

The specimen was peripheral blood, collected in a trial of Ad26.COV2.S vaccine versus placebo. V gene TRBV7-2 combines with J gene TRBJ2-1, with D uncertain. This receptor was obtained from a person between 18 and 65 years old who received the Ad26.COV2.S COVID-19 vaccine or a placebo. The CDR3 loop is CASSLVHSPSSYNEQFF. The CDR3 nucleotides read TGTGCCAGCAGCTTAGTGCACAGCCCGAGCTCCTACAATGAGCAGTTCTTC.